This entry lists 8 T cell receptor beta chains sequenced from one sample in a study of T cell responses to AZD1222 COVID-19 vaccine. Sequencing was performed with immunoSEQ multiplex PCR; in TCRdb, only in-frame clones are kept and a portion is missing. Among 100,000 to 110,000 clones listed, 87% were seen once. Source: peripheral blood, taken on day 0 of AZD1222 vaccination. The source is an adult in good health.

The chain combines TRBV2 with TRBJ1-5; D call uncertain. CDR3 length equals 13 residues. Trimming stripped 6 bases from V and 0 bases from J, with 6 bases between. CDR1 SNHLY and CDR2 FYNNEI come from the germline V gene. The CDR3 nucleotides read TGTGCCAGCAGGCAGCTTAGCAATCAGCCCCAGCATTTT. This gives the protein CASRQLSNQPQHF. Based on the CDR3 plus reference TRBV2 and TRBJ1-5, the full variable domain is EPEVTQTPSHQVTQMGQEVILRCVPISNHLYFYWYRQILGQKVEFLVSFYNNEISEKSEIFDDQFSVERPDGSNFTLKIRSTKLEDSAMYFCASRQLSNQPQHFGDGTRLSIL.

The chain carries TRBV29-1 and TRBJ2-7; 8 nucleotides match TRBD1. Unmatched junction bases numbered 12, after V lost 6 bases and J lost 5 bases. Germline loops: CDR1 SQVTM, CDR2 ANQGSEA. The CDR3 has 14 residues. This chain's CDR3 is CSVISQGDLDEQYF. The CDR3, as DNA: TGCAGCGTAATATCACAGGGGGATTTAGACGAGCAGTACTTC.

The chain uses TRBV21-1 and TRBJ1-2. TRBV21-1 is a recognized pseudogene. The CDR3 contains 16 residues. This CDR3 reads CASSKGMKGIAYGYTF. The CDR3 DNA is TGTGCCAGCAGCAAAGGAATGAAAGGGATCGCCTATGGCTACACCTTC.

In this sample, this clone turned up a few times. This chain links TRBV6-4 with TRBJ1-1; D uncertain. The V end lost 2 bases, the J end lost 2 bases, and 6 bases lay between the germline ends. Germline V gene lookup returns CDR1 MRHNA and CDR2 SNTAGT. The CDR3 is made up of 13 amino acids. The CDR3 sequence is CASSDRPNTEAFF. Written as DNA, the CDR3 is TGTGCCAGCAGTGACAGGCCCAACACTGAAGCTTTCTTT.

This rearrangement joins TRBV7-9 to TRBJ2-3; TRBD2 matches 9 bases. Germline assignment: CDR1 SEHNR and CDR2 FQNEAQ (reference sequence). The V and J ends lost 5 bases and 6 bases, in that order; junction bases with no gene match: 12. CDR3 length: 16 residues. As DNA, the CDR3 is TGTGCCAGCAGCCCCGAGTCGCGGGAGGGCCTCGATACGCAGTATTTT. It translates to CASSPESREGLDTQYF.

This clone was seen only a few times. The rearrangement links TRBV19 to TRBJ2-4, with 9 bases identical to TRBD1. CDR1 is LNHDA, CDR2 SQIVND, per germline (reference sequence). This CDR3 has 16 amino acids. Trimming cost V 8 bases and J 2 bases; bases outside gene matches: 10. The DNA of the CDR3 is TGTGCCAGTGGTGGGACAGGGACGTTGTCCAAAAACATTCAGTACTTC. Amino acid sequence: CASGGTGTLSKNIQYF.

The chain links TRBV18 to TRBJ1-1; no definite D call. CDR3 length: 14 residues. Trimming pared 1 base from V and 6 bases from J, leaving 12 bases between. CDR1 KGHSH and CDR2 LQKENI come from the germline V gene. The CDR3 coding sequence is TGTGCCAGCTCACCACGTACTACCGCGGCTGAAGCTTTCTTT. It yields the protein CASSPRTTAAEAFF.

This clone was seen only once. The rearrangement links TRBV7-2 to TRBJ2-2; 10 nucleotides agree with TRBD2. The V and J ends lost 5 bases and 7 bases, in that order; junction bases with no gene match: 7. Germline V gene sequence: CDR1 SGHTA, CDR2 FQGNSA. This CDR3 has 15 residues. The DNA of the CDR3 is TGTGCCAGCAGCCCTCTAGCGGGAGCGATCGGGGAGCTGTTTTTT. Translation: CASSPLAGAIGELFF.